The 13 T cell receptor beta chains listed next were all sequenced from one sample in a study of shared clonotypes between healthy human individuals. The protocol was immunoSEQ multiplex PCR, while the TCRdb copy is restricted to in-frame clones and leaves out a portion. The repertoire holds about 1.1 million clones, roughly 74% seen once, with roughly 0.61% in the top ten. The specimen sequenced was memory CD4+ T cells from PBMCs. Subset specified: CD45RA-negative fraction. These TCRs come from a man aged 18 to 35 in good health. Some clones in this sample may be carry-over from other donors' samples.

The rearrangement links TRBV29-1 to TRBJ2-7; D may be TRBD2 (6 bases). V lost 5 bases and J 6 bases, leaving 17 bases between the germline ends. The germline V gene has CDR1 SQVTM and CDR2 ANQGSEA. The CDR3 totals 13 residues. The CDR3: CSVLMRGAGEQYF. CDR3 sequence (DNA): TGCAGCGTTCTGATGCGGGGTGCGGGCGAGCAGTACTTC.

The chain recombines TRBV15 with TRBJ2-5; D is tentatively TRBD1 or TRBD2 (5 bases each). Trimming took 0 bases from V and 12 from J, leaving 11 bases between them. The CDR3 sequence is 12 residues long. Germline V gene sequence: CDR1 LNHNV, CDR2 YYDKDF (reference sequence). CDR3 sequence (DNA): TGTGCCACCAGCAGAGATGGGGGACGGGAGTACTTC. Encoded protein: CATSRDGGREYF.

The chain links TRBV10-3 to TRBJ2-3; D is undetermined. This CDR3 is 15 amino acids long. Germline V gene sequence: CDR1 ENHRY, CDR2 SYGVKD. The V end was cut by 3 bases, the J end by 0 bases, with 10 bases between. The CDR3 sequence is CAISDAKQSTDTQYF. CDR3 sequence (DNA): TGTGCCATCAGTGATGCGAAGCAGAGCACAGATACGCAGTATTTT.

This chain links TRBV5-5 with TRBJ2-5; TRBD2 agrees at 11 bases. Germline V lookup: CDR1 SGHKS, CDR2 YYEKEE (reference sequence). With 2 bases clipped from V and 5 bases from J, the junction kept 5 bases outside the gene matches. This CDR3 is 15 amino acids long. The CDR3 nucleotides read TGTGCCAGCAGCTTTACTAGCGGGAGTGGGGAGACCCAGTACTTC. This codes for CASSFTSGSGETQYF.

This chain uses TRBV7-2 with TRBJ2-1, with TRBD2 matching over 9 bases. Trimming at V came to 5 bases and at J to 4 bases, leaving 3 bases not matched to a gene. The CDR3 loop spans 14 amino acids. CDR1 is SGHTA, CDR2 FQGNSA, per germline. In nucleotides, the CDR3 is TGTGCCAGCAGCCAGGGACTAGCATACAATGAGCAGTTCTTC. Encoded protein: CASSQGLAYNEQFF.

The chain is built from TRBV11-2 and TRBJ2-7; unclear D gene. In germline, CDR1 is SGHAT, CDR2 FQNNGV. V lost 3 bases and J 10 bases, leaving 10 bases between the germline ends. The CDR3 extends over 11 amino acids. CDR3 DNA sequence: TGTGCCAGCAGCTTTGTAAAGGCTCAGTACTTC. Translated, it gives CASSFVKAQYF.

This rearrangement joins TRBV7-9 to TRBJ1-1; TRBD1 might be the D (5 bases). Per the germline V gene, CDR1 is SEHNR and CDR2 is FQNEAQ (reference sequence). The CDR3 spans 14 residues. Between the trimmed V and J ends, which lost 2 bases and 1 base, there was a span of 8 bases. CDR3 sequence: CASSLQGENTEAFF. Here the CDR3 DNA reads TGTGCCAGCAGCTTACAAGGGGAGAACACTGAAGCTTTCTTT.

Here the CDR3 reads CASSDRDLARETQYF. CDR3 DNA: TGTGCCAGCAGCGACCGGGACCTAGCACGGGAGACCCAGTACTTC. The rearrangement uses TRBV9 and TRBJ2-5; D is tentatively TRBD1 or TRBD2 (5 bases each). The germline V gene has CDR1 SGDLS and CDR2 YYNGEE. V gave up 3 bases and J gave up 5 bases, with 17 bases separating them. This CDR3 spans 15 amino acids.

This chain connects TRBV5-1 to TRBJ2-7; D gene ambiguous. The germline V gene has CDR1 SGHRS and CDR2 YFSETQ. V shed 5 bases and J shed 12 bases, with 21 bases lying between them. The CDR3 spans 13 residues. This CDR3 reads CASRDDENQPGYF. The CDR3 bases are TGCGCCAGCAGGGACGACGAGAACCAACCTGGGTACTTC.

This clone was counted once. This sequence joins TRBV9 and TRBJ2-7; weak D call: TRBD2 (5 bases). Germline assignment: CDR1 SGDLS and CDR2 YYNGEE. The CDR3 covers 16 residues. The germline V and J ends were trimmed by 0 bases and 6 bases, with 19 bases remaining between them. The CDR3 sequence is CASSVGAGQLAAEQYF. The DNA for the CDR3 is TGTGCCAGCAGCGTAGGTGCGGGTCAGTTGGCTGCCGAGCAGTACTTC. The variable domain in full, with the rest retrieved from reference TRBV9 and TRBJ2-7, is DSGVTQTPKHLITATGQRVTLRCSPRSGDLSVYWYQQSLDQGLQFLIQYYNGEERAKGNILERFSAQQFPDLHSELNLSSLELGDSALYFCASSVGAGQLAAEQYFGPGTRLTVT.

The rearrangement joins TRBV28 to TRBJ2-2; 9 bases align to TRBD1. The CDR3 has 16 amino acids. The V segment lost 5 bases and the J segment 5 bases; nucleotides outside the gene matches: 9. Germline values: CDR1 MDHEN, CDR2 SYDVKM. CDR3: CASSPSDRGYTGELFF. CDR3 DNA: TGTGCCAGCAGTCCCTCAGACAGGGGGTATACCGGGGAGCTGTTTTTT.

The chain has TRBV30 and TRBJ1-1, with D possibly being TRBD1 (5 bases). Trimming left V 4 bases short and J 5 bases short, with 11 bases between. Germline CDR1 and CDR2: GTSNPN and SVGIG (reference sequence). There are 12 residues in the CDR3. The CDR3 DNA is TGTGCCTGGACTCAGGGAATGACTGAAGCTTTCTTT. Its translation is CAWTQGMTEAFF.

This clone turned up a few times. CDR3 region: CASSPPWGPRGYTF. CDR3 in DNA: TGTGCCAGCTCACCACCATGGGGGCCTCGGGGCTACACCTTC. The chain combines TRBV18 with TRBJ1-2, with a tentative D call TRBD1 (6 bases). The CDR3 has 14 amino acids. V was shortened by 0 bases and J by 8 bases, with 13 bases between the two germline ends. Germline V gene sequence: CDR1 KGHSH, CDR2 LQKENI. Full variable domain (remainder filled in from reference TRBV18 and TRBJ1-2): NAGVMQNPRHLVRRRGQEARLRCSPMKGHSHVYWYRQLPEEGLKFMVYLQKENIIDESGMPKERFSAEFPKEGPSILRIQQVVRGDSAAYFCASSPPWGPRGYTFGSGTRLTVV.